A single sample gave rise to the 32 T cell receptor beta chains below, sequenced in a study of CD8 T cells in Susac syndrome. A quantity of about 0.45 to 1 ug RNA underwent reverse transcription using random hexamers. From the immunoSEQ multiplex PCR reads, TCRdb called clonotypes with MiXCR, one entry per CDR3 protein. The data hold hundreds of thousands of distinct CDR3 sequences, with 94% observed a single time. Sequenced material: CD4+ T cells from PBMCs. These receptors came from a human donor with Susac syndrome.

The chain couples TRBV7-2 to TRBJ2-5; a weak D match, TRBD2 (5 bases). The CDR3 runs to 14 residues. V shed 5 bases and J shed 5 bases, with 15 bases lying between them. CDR1 is SGHTA, CDR2 FQGNSA, per germline. The CDR3 nucleotides are TGTGCCAGCAGCCCCCGGGGAAGGGTGGAGACCCAGTACTTC. Translation: CASSPRGRVETQYF. Combining the CDR3 with reference TRBV7-2 and TRBJ2-5 gives the whole variable domain GAGVSQSPSNKVTEKGKDVELRCDPISGHTALYWYRQSLGQGLEFLIYFQGNSAPDKSGLPSDRFSAERTGGSVSTLTIQRTQQEDSAVYLCASSPRGRVETQYFGPGTRLLVL.

The chain links TRBV19 to TRBJ2-2; 7 bases align to TRBD1. This CDR3 region has 15 residues. Germline CDR1 is LNHDA and CDR2 is SQIVND (reference sequence). J lost 0 bases, V lost 4 bases, and 2 bases had no gene match. The CDR3 spells CASSTGTANTGELFF. The CDR3 DNA reads as TGTGCCAGTAGTACCGGGACAGCGAACACCGGGGAGCTGTTTTTT.

The chain links TRBV18 to TRBJ1-2; D call uncertain. The CDR3 contains 13 residues. CDR1 is KGHSH and CDR2 is LQKENI in the germline V gene. The V and J ends lost 4 bases and 0 bases respectively, with 6 bases between them. DNA of the CDR3: TGTGCCAGCTCACTGGAGGCTAACTATGGCTACACCTTC. Its translation is CASSLEANYGYTF.

The chain carries TRBV4-3 and TRBJ2-3; TRBD2 matches 9 bases. Germline values: CDR1 LGHNA, CDR2 YSLEER. With V trimmed by 3 bases and J by 14 bases, 15 bases remained unmatched. This CDR3 has 15 residues. The CDR3 is CASSHGREKGLALYF. In DNA form, the CDR3 reads TGCGCCAGCAGCCATGGCCGCGAGAAGGGACTAGCTCTGTATTTT.

The chain is built from TRBV20-1 and TRBJ1-1; D is undetermined. CDR1 and CDR2 (germline): DFQATT, SNEGSKA (reference sequence). The ends were cut back, 0 bases at V and 1 base at J, with 9 bases in the middle. The CDR3 has 14 amino acids. In DNA form, the CDR3 reads TGCAGTGCTAGAGAGGCGCAAAAGAACACTGAAGCTTTCTTT. Its translation: CSAREAQKNTEAFF.

The chain recombines TRBV20-1 with TRBJ2-7; a possible D gene is TRBD2 (6 bases). The CDR3 is made up of 14 amino acids. The germline V and J ends were trimmed by 6 bases and 2 bases, with 17 bases remaining between them. Germline-derived CDR1 and CDR2 are DFQATT and SNEGSKA (reference sequence). The CDR3 DNA reads as TGCAGTGCCCTATCTATGGGAGGACCCTACGAGCAGTACTTC. It translates to CSALSMGGPYEQYF.

This chain joins TRBV10-3 and TRBJ2-1; TRBD2 matches 12 bases. Germline V gene lookup returns CDR1 ENHRY and CDR2 SYGVKD. Germline trimming cut 0 bases from V and 5 bases from J; bases unmatched to any gene: 5. This CDR3 is 17 amino acids long. This CDR3 is CAISESASGGADNEQFF. The CDR3 DNA follows: TGTGCCATCAGTGAGTCGGCTAGCGGGGGGGCGGACAATGAGCAGTTCTTC.

The V gene is TRBV6-5, the J gene TRBJ1-1; D is unresolved. V was clipped by 8 bases and J by 5 bases, with 15 bases between them. Germline CDR1 and CDR2: MNHEY and SVGAGI. CDR3 length equals 13 residues. CDR3 sequence reads: CASSPLVGTEAFF. The CDR3 DNA reads TGTGCCAGCTCCCCCCTCGTTGGAACTGAAGCTTTCTTT.

The V gene is TRBV6-5, the J gene TRBJ1-1; 9 nucleotides line up with TRBD1. The CDR3 loop spans 16 amino acids. CDR1 and CDR2 (germline): MNHEY, SVGAGI. Trimming removed 2 bases from V and 3 bases from J; junction bases left unmatched: 7. DNA of the CDR3: TGTGCCAGCAGTTACAGGACAGGGGTTGGGTACACTGAAGCTTTCTTT. It yields the protein CASSYRTGVGYTEAFF.

The genes are TRBV7-2 and TRBJ2-1; TRBD1 is a possible D gene (6 bases). The V gene lost 2 bases and the J gene lost 6 bases, with 11 bases spanning the gap. The CDR3 covers 14 residues. Per the germline V gene, CDR1 is SGHTA and CDR2 is FQGNSA. CDR3: CASSLNSGANEQFF. The CDR3 nucleotides are TGTGCCAGCAGCTTAAACTCAGGGGCCAATGAGCAGTTCTTC.

CDR3 sequence: CAWSASNSWTEKLFF. The CDR3, as DNA: TGTGCCTGGAGTGCATCTAATAGTTGGACTGAAAAACTGTTTTTT. The genes are TRBV30 and TRBJ1-4; D uncertain. With 1 base removed from V and 7 bases from J, the gap between germline ends came to 16 bases. The length of the CDR3 is 15 residues. Germline V lookup: CDR1 GTSNPN, CDR2 SVGIG (reference sequence). The whole variable domain, filled in from reference TRBV30 and TRBJ1-4, reads SQTIHQWPATLVQPVGSPLSLECTVEGTSNPNLYWYRQAAGRGLQLLFYSVGIGQISSEVPQNLSASRPQDRQFILSSKKLLLSDSGFYLCAWSASNSWTEKLFFGSGTQLSVL.

The CDR3 DNA sequence: TGTGCCAGCAGCTTGGTAAGGGGCGACGAGCAGTACTTC. Translating it yields CASSLVRGDEQYF. V gene TRBV5-6 combines with J gene TRBJ2-7; perhaps TRBD1 as D (5 bases). Trimming shortened V by 0 bases and J by 5 bases, and 9 bases separated the two germline ends. Germline values: CDR1 SGHDT, CDR2 YYEEEE. This CDR3 contains 13 residues.

The chain couples TRBV5-1 to TRBJ2-3; possible D gene TRBD2, 7 bases. The CDR3 is made up of 15 amino acids. V was clipped by 0 bases and J by 3 bases, with 11 bases between them. Germline V lookup: CDR1 SGHRS, CDR2 YFSETQ. The CDR3 here is CASSLAGGPTDTQYF. The CDR3 region has the DNA TGCGCCAGCAGCTTGGCCGGGGGGCCGACAGATACGCAGTATTTT.

The chain joins TRBV19 to TRBJ1-5, with unresolved D. The V end was cut by 6 bases, the J end by 4 bases, with 13 bases between. The CDR3 contains 14 residues. Germline assignment: CDR1 LNHDA and CDR2 SQIVND (reference sequence). This CDR3 reads CASSEWRINQPQHF. The CDR3, as DNA: TGTGCCAGTAGCGAGTGGCGGATAAATCAGCCCCAGCATTTT.

The chain has TRBV7-2 and TRBJ2-5, with 9 bases aligning to TRBD2. Trimming removed 3 bases from V and 2 bases from J; junction bases left unmatched: 1. The germline V gene has CDR1 SGHTA and CDR2 FQGNSA. The CDR3 length is 14 residues. Here the CDR3 reads CASSFGLAQETQYF. The DNA for the CDR3 is TGTGCCAGCAGCTTCGGACTAGCGCAAGAGACCCAGTACTTC.

The rearrangement uses TRBV28 and TRBJ2-3; TRBD2 agrees at 8 bases. The V segment lost 6 bases and the J segment 6 bases; nucleotides outside the gene matches: 14. There are 16 residues in the CDR3. CDR1 and CDR2 from the germline V gene are MDHEN and SYDVKM. The CDR3 here is CASSPMGSGGVDTQYF. The CDR3 coding sequence is TGTGCCAGCAGCCCTATGGGATCCGGGGGGGTTGATACGCAGTATTTT.

The chain couples TRBV5-1 to TRBJ2-6, with D unclear. The V gene's germline CDR1 is SGHRS and CDR2 YFSETQ. This CDR3 region has 15 residues. The germline V and J ends were trimmed by 0 bases and 2 bases, with 6 bases remaining between them. In nucleotides, the CDR3 is TGCGCCAGCAGCTTGGTCCCACCTGGGGCCAACGTCCTGACTTTC. Amino acid sequence: CASSLVPPGANVLTF.

This chain uses TRBV4-3 with TRBJ2-1, with no clear D. Germline values: CDR1 LGHNA, CDR2 YSLEER. This CDR3 is 15 amino acids long. Deletions cut 2 bases from V and 4 bases from J, with 12 bases between. CDR3 coding DNA: TGCGCCAGCAGCCAATCAACCGTAGAATACAATGAGCAGTTCTTC. It codes for CASSQSTVEYNEQFF.

The count of this clonotype is one. The chain carries TRBV12-3 or TRBV12-4 and TRBJ1-5; D is undetermined. CDR3 length: 15 amino acids. V was trimmed by 3 bases and J by 2 bases, leaving 11 bases between them. CDR3 residues: CASSFWGFGNQPQHF. The CDR3, as DNA: TGTGCCAGCAGTTTCTGGGGATTCGGCAATCAGCCCCAGCATTTT.

This sequence joins TRBV2 and TRBJ1-2; maybe TRBD1 (5 bases). The CDR3 spans 13 residues. Trimming removed 8 bases at V and 0 bases at J, with 10 bases between. The germline gives CDR1 SNHLY, CDR2 FYNNEI. CDR3: CASRDGTNYGYTF. CDR3 nucleotide sequence: TGTGCCAGCCGGGACGGTACTAACTATGGCTACACCTTC.

This clonotype was detected once. The chain has TRBV20-1 and TRBJ2-2; D is ambiguous. Germline values: CDR1 DFQATT, CDR2 SNEGSKA (reference sequence). The CDR3 is 12 residues long. Trimming pared 3 bases from V and 5 bases from J, leaving 7 bases between. Written as DNA, the CDR3 is TGCAGTGCTAGGGGTGGAACCGGGGAGCTGTTTTTT. It translates to CSARGGTGELFF.

The genes are TRBV5-1 and TRBJ2-5, with TRBD2 matching 7 bases. Germline CDR1 reads SGHRS; CDR2 reads YFSETQ. Trimming removed 9 bases from V and 3 bases from J; junction bases left unmatched: 8. The CDR3 covers 13 residues. CDR3 bases: TGCGCCACCTCTGGGCTAGCGGAAGAGACCCAGTACTTC. Its protein product is CATSGLAEETQYF.

The rearrangement links TRBV9 to TRBJ2-1, with 7 bases identical to TRBD2. Germline CDR1 is SGDLS and CDR2 is YYNGEE. CDR3 length equals 14 residues. V shed 0 bases, J shed 8 bases, and the junction held 5 bases outside the gene matches. The CDR3 sequence: CASSVGGGGYEQFF. For the CDR3, the DNA is TGTGCCAGCAGCGTAGGCGGGGGAGGTTATGAGCAGTTCTTC.

This clonotype was recorded only once. The chain links TRBV5-1 to TRBJ1-5; the match to TRBD1 covers 8 bases. Trimming removed 4 bases from V and 4 bases from J; junction bases left unmatched: 7. From germline, CDR1 is SGHRS and CDR2 YFSETQ. The CDR3 loop spans 15 amino acids. The CDR3 region has the DNA TGCGCCAGCAGCATGACAGGGGCGGGGAATCAGCCCCAGCATTTT. Residues: CASSMTGAGNQPQHF.

This sequence joins TRBV13 and TRBJ1-4; D is ambiguous. CDR3 length equals 16 residues. Germline V gene lookup returns CDR1 PRHDT and CDR2 FYEKMQ (reference sequence). V gave up 4 bases and J gave up 0 bases, with 12 bases separating them. Written as DNA, the CDR3 is TGTGCCAGCAGCTCCTCAACCGTCGCAACTAATGAAAAACTGTTTTTT. This translates into CASSSSTVATNEKLFF.

The rearrangement links TRBV2 to TRBJ1-6, with TRBD1 as a possible D gene (5 bases). The CDR3 is 14 amino acids. With 4 bases removed from V and 7 bases from J, the gap between germline ends came to 11 bases. Germline V gene lookup returns CDR1 SNHLY and CDR2 FYNNEI. CDR3 loop: CASSAGAGNSPLHF. The CDR3 region has the DNA TGTGCCAGCAGTGCCGGGGCAGGCAATTCACCCCTCCACTTT.

The rearrangement links TRBV2 to TRBJ2-2; D gene unclear. The CDR3 runs to 13 residues. Germline V lookup: CDR1 SNHLY, CDR2 FYNNEI. V lost 7 bases and J 5 bases, leaving 11 bases between the germline ends. CDR3 nucleotides: TGTGCCAGCACCGGCGCTGAAACCGGGGAGCTGTTTTTT. It is translated as CASTGAETGELFF.

This rearrangement joins TRBV7-2 to TRBJ2-2, with D possibly being TRBD1 (6 bases). The CDR3 has 15 residues. Germline V CDR1 and CDR2: SGHTA, FQGNSA. V lost 3 bases and J lost 0, with 8 bases in between. The CDR3 loop reads CASSFGQTNTGELFF. The CDR3 nucleotides read TGTGCCAGCAGCTTCGGACAGACGAACACCGGGGAGCTGTTTTTT.

This chain uses TRBV7-3 with TRBJ2-3; D call uncertain. The CDR3 is 14 residues long. Per the germline V gene, CDR1 is SGHTA and CDR2 is FQGTGA. V was cut by 5 bases and J by 6 bases, with 15 bases left in between. This chain's CDR3 is CASSVGSTRDTQYF. CDR3 nucleotides: TGTGCCAGCAGCGTCGGGTCAACCCGGGATACGCAGTATTTT.

J is TRBJ2-7 and V is TRBV5-1; weak D call: TRBD2 (6 bases). V was shortened by 3 bases and J by 1 base, with 11 bases between the two germline ends. CDR1 is SGHRS, CDR2 YFSETQ, per germline. This CDR3 contains 14 residues. In DNA, the CDR3 is TGCGCCAGCAGCTCCCAGGGAGGATCCTACGAGCAGTACTTC. This translates into CASSSQGGSYEQYF.

This clonotype appeared a single time. The rearrangement links TRBV7-2 to TRBJ2-1, with D possibly being TRBD1 (5 bases). The V gene's germline CDR1 is SGHTA and CDR2 FQGNSA. This CDR3 is built from 14 residues. V lost 1 base, J lost 8 bases, and 12 bases lay in between. CDR3 nucleotides: TGTGCCAGCAGCTTAGTGGGGCGGAGCGATGAGCAGTTCTTC. The encoded protein is CASSLVGRSDEQFF.

Notes on this clonotype: It is likely a read error, because the conserved phenylalanine at the end of the CDR3 is missing. The chain employs TRBV29-1 and TRBJ2-7; the match to TRBD1 covers 10 bases. V shed 2 bases and J 0 bases; nucleotides not matched to a gene: 10. This CDR3 has 17 amino acids. Germline V gene sequence: CDR1 SQVTM, CDR2 ANQGSEA. CDR3 sequence (DNA): TGCAGCGTTGAAAGGAGGGAGCGGGACAGGGGCTCCTACGAGCAGTACCTC. This gives the protein CSVERRERDRGSYEQYL.